The 23 T cell receptor beta chains below all came from one sample that was sequenced in a study of cytomegalovirus exposure and HLA in healthy donors. 60 Vbeta and 13 Jbeta primers were used in PCR. Only in-frame clones appear in the TCRdb table, and some are missing; sequencing was by immunoSEQ multiplex PCR. This sample has fewer than 200,000 clones, with over 60% found just once. What was sequenced was PBMCs. These receptors were collected from a girl aged 5 to 17 in good health and CMV-seronegative.

The CDR3 loop reads CASSFRDRDKTNYGYTF. CDR3 DNA sequence: TGTGCCAGCAGCTTCCGGGACAGGGATAAGACTAACTATGGCTACACCTTC. This rearrangement joins TRBV5-8 to TRBJ1-2; 9 bases fit TRBD1. Germline-derived CDR1 and CDR2 are SGHTS and YDEGEE. The V gene end was trimmed by 2 bases and the J gene end by 0 bases; junction bases not matched to a gene: 8. The length of the CDR3 is 17 residues.

The chain links TRBV10-2 to TRBJ1-1; D is possibly TRBD1 (6 bases). Germline V lookup: CDR1 WSHSY, CDR2 SAAADI. The CDR3 totals 14 residues. The germline V and J ends were trimmed by 7 bases and 1 base, with 13 bases remaining between them. The chain's CDR3 is CASTGGGGNTEAFF. The DNA of the CDR3 is TGCGCCAGCACCGGGGGGGGCGGGAACACTGAAGCTTTCTTT.

This sequence joins TRBV4-1 and TRBJ1-2; 7 positions match TRBD1. The CDR3 consists of 15 residues. V gave up 4 bases and J gave up 2 bases; unmatched junction bases: 7. Germline assignment: CDR1 MGHRA and CDR2 YSYEKL. The chain's CDR3 is CASSLRDRDNYGYTF. CDR3 bases: TGCGCCAGCAGCCTCCGGGACAGAGACAACTATGGCTACACCTTC.

This chain uses TRBV5-1 with TRBJ1-1, with D perhaps matching TRBD1 (6 bases). This CDR3 comprises 15 residues. Germline V gene sequence: CDR1 SGHRS, CDR2 YFSETQ. Between the trimmed V and J ends, which lost 4 bases and 3 bases, there was a span of 16 bases. The CDR3 here is CASSTQTGWDTEAFF. CDR3 DNA: TGCGCCAGCAGCACCCAGACAGGTTGGGACACTGAAGCTTTCTTT. The full variable domain, rest sourced from reference TRBV5-1 and TRBJ1-1, is KAGVTQTPRYLIKTRGQQVTLSCSPISGHRSVSWYQQTPGQGLQFLFEYFSETQRNKGNFPGRFSGRQFSNSRSEMNVSTLELGDSALYLCASSTQTGWDTEAFFGQGTRLTVV.

The chain carries TRBV11-2 and TRBJ1-1, with a possible D match to TRBD1 (5 bases). Germline-derived CDR1 and CDR2 are SGHAT and FQNNGV. CDR3 size: 15 residues. V lost 5 bases to trimming and J lost 0 bases, with 13 bases between them. This chain's CDR3 is CASSPTEGLNTEAFF. The DNA of the CDR3 is TGTGCCAGCAGCCCGACGGAGGGGCTGAACACTGAAGCTTTCTTT.

The chain carries TRBV5-1 and TRBJ1-6; TRBD1 aligns across 8 bases. The germline gives CDR1 SGHRS, CDR2 YFSETQ. The ends lost 4 bases at V and 3 bases at J; junction bases unmatched: 9. This CDR3 has 17 amino acids. Here the CDR3 reads CASSRGQAGGYNSPLHF. The CDR3 region has the DNA TGCGCCAGCAGCCGGGGACAGGCTGGTGGCTATAATTCACCCCTCCACTTT.

The chain recombines TRBV29-1 with TRBJ2-2; 8 bases line up with TRBD1. The V gene end was trimmed by 4 bases and the J gene end by 1 base; junction bases not matched to a gene: 11. CDR3 length equals 17 residues. Germline CDR1 and CDR2: SQVTM and ANQGSEA. CDR3 loop: CSVGGRPGGLNTGELFF. The CDR3 DNA follows: TGCAGCGTTGGTGGTCGACCAGGGGGCCTGAACACCGGGGAGCTGTTTTTT.

The chain joins TRBV9 to TRBJ1-2; D unclear. V was shortened by 0 bases and J by 8 bases, with 11 bases between the two germline ends. This CDR3 region has 13 residues. Germline CDR1 is SGDLS and CDR2 is YYNGEE. The CDR3, as DNA: TGTGCCAGCAGCGTAGCCCAAGTGGGCGGCTACACCTTC. As protein: CASSVAQVGGYTF.

The genes are TRBV4-1 and TRBJ2-5; TRBD1 aligns across 10 bases. The DNA end lines up better with TRBJ2-7; the J call may be wrong. The CDR3 has 14 amino acids. CDR1 and CDR2 from the germline V gene are MGHRA and YSYEKL. CDR3 nucleotide sequence: TGCGCCAGCAGCCCAGGACAGGGGGGCTACGAGCAGTACTTC. Protein sequence: CASSPGQGGYEQYF.

V gene TRBV7-3 combines with J gene TRBJ1-1; 7 bases map to TRBD1. V gave up 5 bases and J gave up 1 base; unmatched junction bases: 4. The CDR3 covers 14 residues. Germline lookup yields CDR1 SGHTA and CDR2 FQGTGA. The chain's CDR3 is CASSAGTANTEAFF. The CDR3 DNA follows: TGTGCCAGCAGCGCTGGGACAGCGAACACTGAAGCTTTCTTT.

The chain combines TRBV4-1 with TRBJ2-7, with 10 bases that match TRBD1. CDR1 and CDR2 (germline): MGHRA, YSYEKL. After removal of 4 bases from V and 2 bases from J, the junction contained 8 bases not matched to a gene. This CDR3 has 16 amino acids. The CDR3 nucleotides read TGCGCCAGCAGCCCTTGGACGGGACAGGGGACCTACGAGCAGTACTTC. It translates to CASSPWTGQGTYEQYF.

V and J are TRBV6-1 and TRBJ2-7; 11 bases map to TRBD1. Germline V gives CDR1 MNHNS, CDR2 SASEGT. The J segment lost 6 bases and the V segment lost 5 bases, leaving 6 bases of the junction unmatched. There are 14 residues in the CDR3. The CDR3 here is CASSPGTGGREQYF. In DNA, the CDR3 is TGTGCCAGCAGTCCTGGGACAGGGGGTCGCGAGCAGTACTTC.

This clone was seen more than once but under ten times. This sequence joins TRBV7-6 and TRBJ2-1, with 11 bases matching TRBD2. CDR3 size: 15 residues. The J segment lost 10 bases and the V segment lost 5 bases, leaving 10 bases of the junction unmatched. Germline V lookup: CDR1 SGHVS, CDR2 FNYEAQ. DNA for the CDR3: TGTGCCAGCAGCGTTAGCGGGGGGGCGTTCGGGGAGCAGTTCTTC. This codes for CASSVSGGAFGEQFF.

The chain combines TRBV6-1 with TRBJ2-3; 12 bases are shared with TRBD2. Germline V CDR1 and CDR2: MNHNS, SASEGT. CDR3 length equals 16 residues. V was clipped by 1 base and J by 3 bases; unmatched bases: 2. The CDR3 protein is CASSEVTSGGTDTQYF. The CDR3 DNA is TGTGCCAGCAGTGAAGTAACTAGCGGGGGGACAGATACGCAGTATTTT.

In its sample, this clone was seen a few times. The rearrangement links TRBV29-1 to TRBJ1-1; tentative D call: TRBD1 (5 bases). Per germline, CDR1 SQVTM and CDR2 ANQGSEA. The CDR3 is made up of 11 amino acids. V was shortened by 8 bases and J by 0 bases, with 7 bases between the two germline ends. The CDR3 DNA follows: TGCAGCATCAGGGTGAACACTGAAGCTTTCTTT. Its protein product is CSIRVNTEAFF.

The rearrangement links TRBV9 to TRBJ1-1, with no clear D. The CDR3 loop spans 13 amino acids. Germline CDR1 is SGDLS and CDR2 is YYNGEE. V was trimmed by 3 bases and J by 2 bases, leaving 8 bases between them. As DNA, the CDR3 is TGTGCCAGCAGCGACGGAGGAAACACTGAAGCTTTCTTT. Its translation: CASSDGGNTEAFF.

V is TRBV7-9 and J is TRBJ1-1, with D perhaps matching TRBD1 (5 bases). V was trimmed by 4 bases and J by 3 bases, leaving 12 bases between them. The CDR3 loop spans 14 amino acids. The germline V gene has CDR1 SEHNR and CDR2 FQNEAQ (reference sequence). CDR3 protein: CASSSWGGDTEAFF. The CDR3 DNA reads as TGTGCCAGCAGCTCGTGGGGAGGGGACACTGAAGCTTTCTTT.

The chain has TRBV2 and TRBJ2-1; a possible D gene is TRBD2 (5 bases). V lost 2 bases and J lost 6, with 11 bases in between. The CDR3 runs to 14 residues. Germline assignment: CDR1 SNHLY and CDR2 FYNNEI. The CDR3 DNA reads TGTGCCAGCAGTGAAACGACTACATCCAATGAGCAGTTCTTC. Its protein is CASSETTTSNEQFF.

This clone was picked up one time. The chain carries TRBV5-1 and TRBJ1-1, with TRBD1 matching over 7 bases. The CDR3 sequence is 18 residues long. V lost 1 base, J lost 3 bases, and 15 bases stayed unmatched. Germline CDR1 and CDR2: SGHRS and YFSETQ. CDR3 in DNA: TGCGCCAGCAGCTTGAGGGGTACAGGGGCTAATGAGGACACTGAAGCTTTCTTT. Translated: CASSLRGTGANEDTEAFF.

The V gene is TRBV27, the J gene TRBJ2-7, with D possibly being TRBD2 (7 bases). Trimming pared 3 bases from V and 6 bases from J, leaving 12 bases between. The CDR3 extends over 13 amino acids. Germline V gene sequence: CDR1 MNHEY, CDR2 SMNVEV (reference sequence). Written as DNA, the CDR3 is TGTGCCAGCAGTTTTTCGCGGGGGCTCGAGCAGTACTTC. Encoded protein: CASSFSRGLEQYF.

The genes are TRBV4-1 and TRBJ1-5; D is possibly TRBD1 (6 bases). CDR1 is MGHRA and CDR2 is YSYEKL in the germline V gene. V was shortened by 4 bases and J by 6 bases, with 16 bases between the two germline ends. The CDR3 is 15 residues long. The CDR3 DNA reads TGCGCCAGCAGCCCCGAAAGGGGGGGAAGTCAGCCCCAGCATTTT. It codes for CASSPERGGSQPQHF.

The chain has TRBV27 and TRBJ2-5; D is unresolved. The CDR3 contains 12 residues. CDR1 MNHEY and CDR2 SMNVEV come from the germline V gene (reference sequence). V gave up 4 bases and J gave up 5 bases, with 8 bases separating them. The CDR3 DNA is TGTGCCAGCAGTTCTAACTGGGAGACCCAGTACTTC. Encoded protein: CASSSNWETQYF.

The chain joins TRBV5-4 to TRBJ1-2, with a tentative D call TRBD1 (5 bases). The CDR3 consists of 15 residues. Trimming pared 4 bases from V and 4 bases from J, leaving 17 bases between. The germline gives CDR1 SGHNT, CDR2 YYREEE (reference sequence). The CDR3 sequence is CASSNPLTVFYGYTF. The CDR3 DNA is TGTGCCAGCAGCAACCCCTTGACAGTCTTCTATGGCTACACCTTC.